The T cell receptor beta chain described here comes from a study of T cell responses to AZD1222 COVID-19 vaccine. For the study at large: Second-dose intervals near 4 or 12 weeks were combined.

V was shortened by 1 base and J by 5 bases, with 5 bases between the two germline ends. The V gene's germline CDR1 is SNHLY and CDR2 FYNNEI. CDR3 length: 12 residues. Sequencing used immunoSEQ multiplex PCR; TCRdb keeps in-frame clones, though not all of them. This table holds more than 95,000 clones, about 89% found once. Whole-study results and caveats: When two AZD1222 doses had been given, Spike-specific TCR breadth and depth rose.

Of note for this clone: Its antigen is not known.

The chain uses TRBV2 and TRBJ1-2, with D unresolved. This specimen was peripheral blood, taken on day 0 of AZD1222 vaccination. This TCR derives from an adult in good health. DNA of the CDR3: TGTGCCAGCAGTGAAGGAGGATATGGCTACACCTTC. This translates into CASSEGGYGYTF.